This TCR beta chain was captured by sequencing in a study of cytomegalovirus exposure and HLA in healthy donors. Study conclusions and caveats: As was reported, the classifier diagnosed cytomegalovirus status with high specificity and sensitivity.

Points on this clone: Its antigen is still unknown. The junction departs from the called germline gene at one end, perhaps through a read error.

The CDR3 loop spans 16 amino acids. Germline assignment: CDR1 SEHNR and CDR2 FQNEAQ (reference sequence). Researchers ran the PCR with 60 Vbeta and 13 Jbeta primers. Only in-frame clones appear in the TCRdb table, and some are missing; sequencing was by immunoSEQ multiplex PCR. The data contain 250,000 to 300,000 clones, about 90% of them singletons. Sequencing input: PBMCs. This receptor was obtained from a girl aged 2 to 9 in good health and CMV-seronegative. The chain couples TRBV7-9 to TRBJ2-7; 7 bases line up with TRBD2. The CDR3 DNA is TGTTCCAGCAGCTTAGATTCGGGGGGTCCCTCCTACGAGCAGTACTTC. Translation gives CSSSLDSGGPSYEQYF.